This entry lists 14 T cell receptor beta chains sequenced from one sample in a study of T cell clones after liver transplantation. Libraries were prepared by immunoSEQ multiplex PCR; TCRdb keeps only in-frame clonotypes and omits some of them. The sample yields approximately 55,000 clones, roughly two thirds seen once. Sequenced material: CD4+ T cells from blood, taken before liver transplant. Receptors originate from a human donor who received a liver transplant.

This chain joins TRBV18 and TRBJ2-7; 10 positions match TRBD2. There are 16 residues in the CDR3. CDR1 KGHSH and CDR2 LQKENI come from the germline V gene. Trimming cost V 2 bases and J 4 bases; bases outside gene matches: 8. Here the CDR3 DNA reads TGTGCCAGCTCACCAATGCGGGCTAGCGGGGGTTACGAGCAGTACTTC. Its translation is CASSPMRASGGYEQYF.

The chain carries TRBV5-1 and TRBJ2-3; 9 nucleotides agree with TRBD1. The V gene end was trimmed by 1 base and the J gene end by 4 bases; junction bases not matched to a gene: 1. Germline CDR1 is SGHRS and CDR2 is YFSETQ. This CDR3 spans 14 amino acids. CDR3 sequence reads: CASSLRQGADTQYF. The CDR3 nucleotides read TGCGCCAGCAGCTTGCGACAGGGGGCAGATACGCAGTATTTT.

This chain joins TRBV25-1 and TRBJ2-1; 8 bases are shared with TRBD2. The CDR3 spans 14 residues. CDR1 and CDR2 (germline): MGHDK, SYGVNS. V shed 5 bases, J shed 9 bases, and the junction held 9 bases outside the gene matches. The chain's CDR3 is CASSSPPAGGEQFF. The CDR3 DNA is TGTGCCAGCAGTTCCCCACCCGCGGGGGGTGAGCAGTTCTTC.

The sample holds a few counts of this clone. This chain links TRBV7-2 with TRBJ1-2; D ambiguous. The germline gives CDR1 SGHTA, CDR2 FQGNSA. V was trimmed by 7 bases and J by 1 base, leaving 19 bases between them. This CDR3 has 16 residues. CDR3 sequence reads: CASTSTFIPFNYGYTF. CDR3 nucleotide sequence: TGTGCCAGCACCTCGACATTTATCCCTTTTAACTATGGCTACACCTTC.

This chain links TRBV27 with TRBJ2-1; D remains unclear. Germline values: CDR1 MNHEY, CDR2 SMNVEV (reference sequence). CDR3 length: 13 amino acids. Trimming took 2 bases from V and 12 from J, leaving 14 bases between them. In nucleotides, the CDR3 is TGTGCCAGCAGTTTAACCCTTTGGAGTGCGCAGTTCTTC. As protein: CASSLTLWSAQFF.

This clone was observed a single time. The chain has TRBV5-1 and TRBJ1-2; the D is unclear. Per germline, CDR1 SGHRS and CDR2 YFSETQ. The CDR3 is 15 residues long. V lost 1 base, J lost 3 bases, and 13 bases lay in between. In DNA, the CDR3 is TGCGCCAGCAGCTTGTTCTCTTCTGGAGACTATGGCTACACCTTC. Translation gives CASSLFSSGDYGYTF.

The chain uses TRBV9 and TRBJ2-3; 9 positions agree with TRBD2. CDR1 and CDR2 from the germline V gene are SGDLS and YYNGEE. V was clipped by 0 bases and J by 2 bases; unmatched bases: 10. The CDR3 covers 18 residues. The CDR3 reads CASSVVGSGGSNTDTQYF. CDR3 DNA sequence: TGTGCCAGCAGCGTAGTTGGTAGCGGGGGTTCGAACACAGATACGCAGTATTTT.

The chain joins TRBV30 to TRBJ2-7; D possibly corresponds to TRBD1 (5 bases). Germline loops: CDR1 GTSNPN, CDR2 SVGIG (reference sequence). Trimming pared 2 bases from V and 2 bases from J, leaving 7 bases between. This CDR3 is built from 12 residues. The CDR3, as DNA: TGTGCCTGGAGTTTACAGGCCTACGAGCAGTACTTC. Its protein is CAWSLQAYEQYF. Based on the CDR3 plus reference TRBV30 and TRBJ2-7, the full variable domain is SQTIHQWPATLVQPVGSPLSLECTVEGTSNPNLYWYRQAAGRGLQLLFYSVGIGQISSEVPQNLSASRPQDRQFILSSKKLLLSDSGFYLCAWSLQAYEQYFGPGTRLTVT.

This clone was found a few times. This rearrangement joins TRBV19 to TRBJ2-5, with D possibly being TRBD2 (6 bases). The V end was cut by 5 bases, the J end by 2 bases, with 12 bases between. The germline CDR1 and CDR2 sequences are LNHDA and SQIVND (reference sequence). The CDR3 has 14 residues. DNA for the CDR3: TGTGCCAGTAGTGAGGGTGGGAGGCAAGAGACCCAGTACTTC. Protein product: CASSEGGRQETQYF.

The CDR3 nucleotides are TGCGCCAGCAAGGACATTTACACAGATACGCAGTATTTT. This gives the protein CASKDIYTDTQYF. The rearrangement links TRBV10-1 to TRBJ2-3, with D tentatively TRBD1 (5 bases). The CDR3 consists of 13 residues. V was trimmed by 7 bases and J by 2 bases, leaving 10 bases between them. The germline V gene has CDR1 WNHNN and CDR2 SYGVQD (reference sequence).

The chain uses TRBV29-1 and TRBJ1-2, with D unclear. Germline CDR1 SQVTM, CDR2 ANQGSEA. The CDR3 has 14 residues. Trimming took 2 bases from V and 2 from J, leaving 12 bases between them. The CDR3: CSVEKGDLNYGYTF. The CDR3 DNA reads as TGCAGCGTTGAAAAGGGAGACCTAAACTATGGCTACACCTTC.

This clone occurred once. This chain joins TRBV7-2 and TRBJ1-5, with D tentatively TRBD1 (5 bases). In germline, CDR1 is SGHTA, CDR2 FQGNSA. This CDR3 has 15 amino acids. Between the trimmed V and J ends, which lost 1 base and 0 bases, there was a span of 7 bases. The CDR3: CASSLVTDSNQPQHF. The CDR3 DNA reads TGTGCCAGCAGCTTAGTGACAGATAGCAATCAGCCCCAGCATTTT.

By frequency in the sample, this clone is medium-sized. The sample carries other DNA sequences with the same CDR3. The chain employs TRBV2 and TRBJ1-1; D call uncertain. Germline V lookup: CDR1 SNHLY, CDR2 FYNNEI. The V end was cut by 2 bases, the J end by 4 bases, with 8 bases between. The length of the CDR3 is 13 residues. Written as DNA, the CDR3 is TGTGCCAGCAGTGAAAGGGAGGGCACTGAAGCTTTCTTT. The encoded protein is CASSEREGTEAFF.

CDR3 nucleotide sequence: TGTGCCAGCTCATCCACAGGGACCTCATACGAGCAGTACTTC. Translating it yields CASSSTGTSYEQYF. The chain uses TRBV18 and TRBJ2-7; D perhaps matches TRBD1 (6 bases). This CDR3 has 14 residues. The germline V gene encodes CDR1 KGHSH and CDR2 LQKENI. V lost 5 bases and J lost 4, with 15 bases in between.